This is a list of T cell receptor beta chains from one sample in a study of metastatic and nonmetastatic thyroid tumors. TCRdb re-processed the PCR reads through MiXCR. The sample lists 50,000 to 60,000 clones; approximately 17% were seen once. Specimen: blood. All receptors derive from a female donor with papillary thyroid cancer or a benign thyroid nodule (not recorded which). Some clones in this sample may be carry-over from other donors' samples. CDR3s include the opening cysteine and the closing phenylalanine or tryptophan. Fields, in order: V gene, CDR3 protein.

TRBV4-1 | CASSQWGPSYEQYF
TRBV18 | CASSQGEAGANVLTF
TRBV7-2 | CASSLAKGAPRNYGYTF
TRBV20-1 | CSARAASGSASLDEQFF
TRBV5-1 | CASSLRDSQGTQYF
TRBV15 | CATSRDRQGAYEQYF
TRBV2 | CASSEATVLNQPQHF
TRBV2 | CASRGTSGRTDTQYF
TRBV6-1 | CASSRNRAGDLFF
TRBV27 | CASSLLPGNSPLHF
TRBV19 | CASSIKIFGQVNTEAFF
TRBV7-3 | CASSPSTVADTQYF
TRBV6-1 | CASSQDMTYEQYF
TRBV20-1 | CSAQRSGSSTDTQYF
TRBV6-5 | CASSYSYSAYNEQFF
TRBV9 | CASSGLASPGSGELFF
TRBV6-4 | CASSRASGSTDTQYF
TRBV30 | CAWTPDSHSNQPQHF
TRBV19 | CASMGTGDPYEQYF
TRBV29-1 | CSASGTGGGEQYF
TRBV19 | CASNAANYGYTF
TRBV5-4 | CASSLTGAKDTQYF
TRBV19 | CASTQNRRDGYTF
TRBV6-1 | CASSEVSSGRQTYF
TRBV12-3/TRBV12-4 | CASSLNMIGGYTF
TRBV20-1 | CSARSDSPEGQYF
TRBV12-3/TRBV12-4 | CASSLAGGQPNEQFF
TRBV19 | CASSMEHGVGAYTEAFF
TRBV15 | CATSRDSGSCSHEQYF
TRBV20-1 | CSARGPRPPYEQYF
TRBV13 | CASSSIAVQETQYF
TRBV6-1 | CASSEAGTATWYEQYF
TRBV14 | CASSQVIGRDLRYNEQFF
TRBV6-1 | CASSETGDPYRYTF
TRBV20-1 | CSAQDGAETQYF
TRBV6-1 | CASRVQGAPEAFF
TRBV6-2/TRBV6-3 | CASMRSGLTGLAESSTDTQYF
TRBV6-5 | CGGSYTQQETQYF
TRBV7-8 | CASSLAVVSGSSYEQYF
TRBV29-1 | CSVRAGGDTQYF
TRBV27 | CASSLSESYEDTQYF
TRBV7-2 | CASSFLNQPQHF
TRBV28 | CASSLSGQPQHF
TRBV3-1 | CASSERDNFYEQYF
TRBV28 | CASRAGWSGYTF
TRBV6-1 | CATYDRLAGGDEQFF
TRBV7-9 | CASSADRGSSYEQYF
TRBV7-2 | CASSQQGGYQPQHF
TRBV12-3/TRBV12-4 | CASRRQGDYEQYF
TRBV11-2 | CASSWGQGETQYF
TRBV11-1 | CASSHWTGATLGNHPQHF